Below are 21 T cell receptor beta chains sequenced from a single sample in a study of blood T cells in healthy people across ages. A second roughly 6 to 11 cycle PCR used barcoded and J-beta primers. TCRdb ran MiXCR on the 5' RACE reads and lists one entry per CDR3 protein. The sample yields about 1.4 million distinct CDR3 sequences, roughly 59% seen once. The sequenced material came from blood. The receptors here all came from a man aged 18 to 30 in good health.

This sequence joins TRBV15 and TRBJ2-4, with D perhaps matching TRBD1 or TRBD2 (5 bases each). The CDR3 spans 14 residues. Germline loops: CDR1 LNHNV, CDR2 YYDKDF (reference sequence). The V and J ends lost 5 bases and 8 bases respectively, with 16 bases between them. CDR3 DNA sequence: TGTGCCACCAGCCGGTGGGGGACGGGATACATTCAGTACTTC. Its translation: CATSRWGTGYIQYF.

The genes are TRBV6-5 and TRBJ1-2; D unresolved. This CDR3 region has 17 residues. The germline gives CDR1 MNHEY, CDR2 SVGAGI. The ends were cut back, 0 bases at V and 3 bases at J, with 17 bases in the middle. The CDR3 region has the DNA TGTGCCAGCAGTTACTCGGTCCCAGTCAAGCCCTACTATGGCTACACCTTC. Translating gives CASSYSVPVKPYYGYTF.

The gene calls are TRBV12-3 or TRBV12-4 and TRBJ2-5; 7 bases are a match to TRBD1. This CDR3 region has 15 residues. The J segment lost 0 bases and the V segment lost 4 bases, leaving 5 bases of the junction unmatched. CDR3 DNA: TGTGCCAGCAGTTCGCCGACAGGGTACCAAGAGACCCAGTACTTC. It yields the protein CASSSPTGYQETQYF.

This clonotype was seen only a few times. CDR3: CSVVSGLPTGELFF. The CDR3, as DNA: TGCAGCGTTGTTTCGGGTTTACCCACCGGGGAGCTGTTTTTT. The chain recombines TRBV29-1 with TRBJ2-2; D remains unclear. The V end was cut by 4 bases, the J end by 4 bases, with 13 bases between. The CDR3 spans 14 residues. Germline CDR1 SQVTM, CDR2 ANQGSEA.

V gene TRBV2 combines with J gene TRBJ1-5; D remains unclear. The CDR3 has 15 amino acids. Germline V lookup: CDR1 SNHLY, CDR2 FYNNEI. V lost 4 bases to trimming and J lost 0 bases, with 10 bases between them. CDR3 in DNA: TGTGCCAGCAGTGGAGACGGTTATAGCAATCAGCCCCAGCATTTT. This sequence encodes CASSGDGYSNQPQHF.

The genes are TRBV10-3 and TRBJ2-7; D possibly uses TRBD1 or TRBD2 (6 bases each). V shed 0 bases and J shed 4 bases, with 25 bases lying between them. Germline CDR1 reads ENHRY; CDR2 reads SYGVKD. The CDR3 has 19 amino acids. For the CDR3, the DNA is TGTGCCATCAGTGAGTCCCCCGAGGCGCGAAGGGGGGCTAATTACGAGCAGTACTTC. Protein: CAISESPEARRGANYEQYF.

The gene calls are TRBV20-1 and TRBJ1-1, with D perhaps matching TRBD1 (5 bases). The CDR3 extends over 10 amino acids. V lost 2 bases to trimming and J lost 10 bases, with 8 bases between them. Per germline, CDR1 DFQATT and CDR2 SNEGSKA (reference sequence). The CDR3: CSARRGGAFF. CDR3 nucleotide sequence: TGCAGTGCTAGACGGGGGGGAGCTTTCTTT.

Here the CDR3 reads CASSREDQNTGELFF. DNA of the CDR3: TGCGCCAGCAGCCGAGAGGACCAAAACACCGGGGAGCTGTTTTTT. The chain links TRBV5-1 to TRBJ2-2; D remains ambiguous. In germline, CDR1 is SGHRS, CDR2 YFSETQ. The CDR3 is 15 residues long. V lost 4 bases and J lost 2, with 12 bases in between.

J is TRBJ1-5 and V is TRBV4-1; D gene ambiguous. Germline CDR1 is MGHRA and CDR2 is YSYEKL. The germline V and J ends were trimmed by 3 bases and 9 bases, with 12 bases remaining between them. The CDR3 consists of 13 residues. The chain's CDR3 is CASSQTGVGPQHF. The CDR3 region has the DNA TGCGCCAGCAGCCAGACGGGTGTTGGGCCCCAGCATTTT.

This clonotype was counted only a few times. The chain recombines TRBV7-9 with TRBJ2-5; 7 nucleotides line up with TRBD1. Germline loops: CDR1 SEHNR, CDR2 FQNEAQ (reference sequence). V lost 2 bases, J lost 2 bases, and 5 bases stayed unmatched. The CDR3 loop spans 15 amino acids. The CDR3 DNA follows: TGTGCCAGCAGCTTAATCTCCAGGGGGCAAGAGACCCAGTACTTC. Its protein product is CASSLISRGQETQYF. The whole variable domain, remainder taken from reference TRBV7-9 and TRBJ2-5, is DTGVSQNPRHKITKRGQNVTFRCDPISEHNRLYWYRQTLGQGPEFLTYFQNEAQLEKSRLLSDRFSAERPKGSFSTLEIQRTEQGDSAMYLCASSLISRGQETQYFGPGTRLLVL.

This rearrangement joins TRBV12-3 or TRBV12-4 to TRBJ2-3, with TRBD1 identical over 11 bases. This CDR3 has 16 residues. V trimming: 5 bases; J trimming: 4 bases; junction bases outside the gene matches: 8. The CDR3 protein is CASSLRTGGLADTQYF. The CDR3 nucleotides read TGTGCCAGCAGTCTTCGGACAGGGGGCCTGGCAGATACGCAGTATTTT.

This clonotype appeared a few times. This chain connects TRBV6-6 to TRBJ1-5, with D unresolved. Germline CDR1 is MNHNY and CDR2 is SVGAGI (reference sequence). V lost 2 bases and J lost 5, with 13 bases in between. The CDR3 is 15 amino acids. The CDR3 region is CASSYENDPHQPQHF. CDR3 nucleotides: TGTGCCAGCAGTTACGAGAACGATCCACATCAGCCCCAGCATTTT.

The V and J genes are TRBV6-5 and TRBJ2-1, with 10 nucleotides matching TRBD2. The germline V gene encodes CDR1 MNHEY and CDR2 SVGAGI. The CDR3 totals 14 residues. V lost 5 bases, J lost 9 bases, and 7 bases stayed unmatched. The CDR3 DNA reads TGTGCCAGCAGTGAGCCCTTAGCGGGGGGTGAGCAGTTCTTC. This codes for CASSEPLAGGEQFF.

CDR3 region: CASSVSRGGPFSTDTQYF. The CDR3 nucleotides read TGTGCCAGCAGCGTATCGCGGGGGGGCCCATTTAGCACAGATACGCAGTATTTT. This chain uses TRBV9 with TRBJ2-3; 9 bases fit TRBD2. Losses at the gene ends were 1 base for V and 0 bases for J; bases not matched to a gene: 9. There are 18 residues in the CDR3. The germline V gene encodes CDR1 SGDLS and CDR2 YYNGEE.

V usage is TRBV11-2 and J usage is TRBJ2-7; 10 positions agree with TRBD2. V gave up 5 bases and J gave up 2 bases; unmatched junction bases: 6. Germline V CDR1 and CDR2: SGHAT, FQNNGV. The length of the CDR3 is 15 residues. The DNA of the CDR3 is TGTGCCAGCAGCGCCGGGACTAGCGAGACCTACGAGCAGTACTTC. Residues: CASSAGTSETYEQYF.

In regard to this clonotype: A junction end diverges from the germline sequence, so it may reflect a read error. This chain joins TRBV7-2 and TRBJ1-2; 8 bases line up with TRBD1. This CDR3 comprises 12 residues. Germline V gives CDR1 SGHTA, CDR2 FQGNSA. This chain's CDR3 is CACRSQGEGYTF. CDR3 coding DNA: TGTGCCTGCAGATCACAGGGGGAAGGCTACACCTTC.

The CDR3 nucleotides read TGTGCCAGCAGCCCCCTGGGGGGGAGGAATTCACCCCTCCACTTT. This gives the protein CASSPLGGRNSPLHF. This chain links TRBV7-9 with TRBJ1-6; weak D call: TRBD1 (5 bases). The V end was cut by 5 bases, the J end by 7 bases, with 15 bases between. There are 15 residues in the CDR3. Germline V lookup: CDR1 SEHNR, CDR2 FQNEAQ (reference sequence).

CDR3 coding DNA: TGTGCCAGCAGCTTAGGAGGGTACGATGGCGAGCAGTACTTC. It codes for CASSLGGYDGEQYF. The V gene is TRBV11-2, the J gene TRBJ2-4; D is possibly TRBD2 (5 bases). The J call may be wrong; the DNA end is better matched by TRBJ2-7. This CDR3 contains 14 residues. Germline CDR1 and CDR2: SGHAT and FQNNGV.

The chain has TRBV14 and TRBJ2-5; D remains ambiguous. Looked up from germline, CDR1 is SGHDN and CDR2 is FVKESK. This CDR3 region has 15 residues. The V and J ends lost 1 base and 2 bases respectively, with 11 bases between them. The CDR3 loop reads CASSQVRGRQETQYF. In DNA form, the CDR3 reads TGTGCCAGCAGCCAAGTGCGAGGCCGGCAAGAGACCCAGTACTTC.

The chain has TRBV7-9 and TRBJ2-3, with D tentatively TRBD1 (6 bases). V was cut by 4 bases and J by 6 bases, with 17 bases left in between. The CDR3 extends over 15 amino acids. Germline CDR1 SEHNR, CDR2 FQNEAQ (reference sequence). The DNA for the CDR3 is TGTGCCAGCAGCTCAGGGGATGTTAGGGAGGATACGCAGTATTTT. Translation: CASSSGDVREDTQYF.

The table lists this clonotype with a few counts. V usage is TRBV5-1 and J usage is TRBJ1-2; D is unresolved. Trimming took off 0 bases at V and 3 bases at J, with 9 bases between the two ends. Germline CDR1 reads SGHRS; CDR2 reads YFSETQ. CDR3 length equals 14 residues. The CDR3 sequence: CASSLVRWDYGYTF. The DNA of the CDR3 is TGCGCCAGCAGCTTGGTCAGGTGGGACTATGGCTACACCTTC. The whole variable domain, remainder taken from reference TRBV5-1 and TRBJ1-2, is KAGVTQTPRYLIKTRGQQVTLSCSPISGHRSVSWYQQTPGQGLQFLFEYFSETQRNKGNFPGRFSGRQFSNSRSEMNVSTLELGDSALYLCASSLVRWDYGYTFGSGTRLTVV.